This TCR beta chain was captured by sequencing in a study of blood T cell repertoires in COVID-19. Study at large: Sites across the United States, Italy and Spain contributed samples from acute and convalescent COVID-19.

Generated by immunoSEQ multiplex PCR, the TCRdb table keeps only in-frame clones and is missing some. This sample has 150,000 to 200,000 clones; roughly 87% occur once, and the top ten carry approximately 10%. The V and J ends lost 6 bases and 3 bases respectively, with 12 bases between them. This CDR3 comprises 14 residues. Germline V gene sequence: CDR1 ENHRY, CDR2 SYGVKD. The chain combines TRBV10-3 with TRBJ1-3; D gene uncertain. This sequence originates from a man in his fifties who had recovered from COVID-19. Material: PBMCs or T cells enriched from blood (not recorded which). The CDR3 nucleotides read TGTGCCATCAGGGAGGTCAGTCATGGAAACACCATATATTTT. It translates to CAIREVSHGNTIYF.